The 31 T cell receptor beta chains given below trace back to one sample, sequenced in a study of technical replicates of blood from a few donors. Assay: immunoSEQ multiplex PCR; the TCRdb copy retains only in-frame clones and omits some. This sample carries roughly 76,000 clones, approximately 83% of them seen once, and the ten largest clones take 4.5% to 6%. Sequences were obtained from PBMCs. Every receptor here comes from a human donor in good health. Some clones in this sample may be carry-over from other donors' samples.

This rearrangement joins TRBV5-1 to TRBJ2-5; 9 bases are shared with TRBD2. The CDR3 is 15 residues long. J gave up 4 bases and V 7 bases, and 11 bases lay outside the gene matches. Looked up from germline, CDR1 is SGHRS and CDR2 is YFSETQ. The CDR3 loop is CASGSGGRARETQYF. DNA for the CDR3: TGCGCCAGCGGTTCGGGCGGGAGGGCCAGAGAGACCCAGTACTTC. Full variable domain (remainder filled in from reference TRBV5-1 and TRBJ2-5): KAGVTQTPRYLIKTRGQQVTLSCSPISGHRSVSWYQQTPGQGLQFLFEYFSETQRNKGNFPGRFSGRQFSNSRSEMNVSTLELGDSALYLCASGSGGRARETQYFGPGTRLLVL.

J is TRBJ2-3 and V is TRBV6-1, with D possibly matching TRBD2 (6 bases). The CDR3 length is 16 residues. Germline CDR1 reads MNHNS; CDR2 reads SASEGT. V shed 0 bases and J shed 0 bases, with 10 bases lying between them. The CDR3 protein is CASSEAGLGSTDTQYF. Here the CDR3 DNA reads TGTGCCAGCAGTGAAGCGGGACTGGGAAGCACAGATACGCAGTATTTT.

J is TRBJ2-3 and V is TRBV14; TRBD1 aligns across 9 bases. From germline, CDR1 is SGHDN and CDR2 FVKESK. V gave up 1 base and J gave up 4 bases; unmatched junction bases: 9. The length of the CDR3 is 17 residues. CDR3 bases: TGTGCCAGCAGCCAAGCGGTCGGGAGACAGGGGGCAGATACGCAGTATTTT. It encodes CASSQAVGRQGADTQYF. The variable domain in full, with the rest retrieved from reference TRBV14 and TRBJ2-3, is EAGVTQFPSHSVIEKGQTVTLRCDPISGHDNLYWYRRVMGKEIKFLLHFVKESKQDESGMPNNRFLAERTGGTYSTLKVQPAELEDSGVYFCASSQAVGRQGADTQYFGPGTRLTVL.

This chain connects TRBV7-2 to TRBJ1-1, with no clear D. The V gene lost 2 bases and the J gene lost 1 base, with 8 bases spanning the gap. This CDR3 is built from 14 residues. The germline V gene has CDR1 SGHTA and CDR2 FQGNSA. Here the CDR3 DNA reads TGTGCCAGCAGCTTAAATATCCGGAACACTGAAGCTTTCTTT. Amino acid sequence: CASSLNIRNTEAFF.

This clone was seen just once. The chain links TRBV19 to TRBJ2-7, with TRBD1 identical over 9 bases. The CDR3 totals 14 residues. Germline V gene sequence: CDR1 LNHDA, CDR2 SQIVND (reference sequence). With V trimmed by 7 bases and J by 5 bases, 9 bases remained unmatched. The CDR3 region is CASKEQGAVDEQYF. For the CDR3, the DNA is TGTGCCAGTAAAGAACAGGGGGCCGTAGACGAGCAGTACTTC.

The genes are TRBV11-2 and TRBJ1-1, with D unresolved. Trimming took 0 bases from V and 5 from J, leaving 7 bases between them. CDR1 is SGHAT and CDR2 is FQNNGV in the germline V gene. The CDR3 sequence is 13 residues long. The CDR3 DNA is TGTGCCAGCAGCTTAGAAGAGAGGACTGAAGCTTTCTTT. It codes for CASSLEERTEAFF.

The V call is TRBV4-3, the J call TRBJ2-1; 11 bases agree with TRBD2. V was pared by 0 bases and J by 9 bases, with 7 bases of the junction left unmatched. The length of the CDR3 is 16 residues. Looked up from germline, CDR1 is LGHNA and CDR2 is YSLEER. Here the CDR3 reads CASSQDLSGGAIEQFF. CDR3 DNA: TGCGCCAGCAGCCAAGATCTTAGCGGGGGGGCCATTGAGCAGTTCTTC.

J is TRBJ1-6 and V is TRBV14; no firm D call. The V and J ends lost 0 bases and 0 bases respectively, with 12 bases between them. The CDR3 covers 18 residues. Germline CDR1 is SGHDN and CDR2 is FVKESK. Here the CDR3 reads CASSQDRFLGSYNSPLHF. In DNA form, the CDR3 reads TGTGCCAGCAGCCAAGATCGCTTCCTCGGCTCCTATAATTCACCCCTCCACTTT.

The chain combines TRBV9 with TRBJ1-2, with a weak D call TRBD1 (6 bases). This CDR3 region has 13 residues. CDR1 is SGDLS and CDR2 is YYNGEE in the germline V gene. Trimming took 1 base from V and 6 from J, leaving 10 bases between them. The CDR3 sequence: CASSVKPGDGYTF. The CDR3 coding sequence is TGTGCCAGCAGCGTAAAGCCAGGGGATGGCTACACCTTC.

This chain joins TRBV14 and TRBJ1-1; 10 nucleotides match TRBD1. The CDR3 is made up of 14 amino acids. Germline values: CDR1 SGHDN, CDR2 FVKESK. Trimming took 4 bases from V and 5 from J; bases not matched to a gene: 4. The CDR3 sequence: CASSPGQGWTEAFF. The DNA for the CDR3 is TGTGCCAGCAGCCCGGGACAGGGGTGGACTGAAGCTTTCTTT. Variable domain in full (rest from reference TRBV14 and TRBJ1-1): EAGVTQFPSHSVIEKGQTVTLRCDPISGHDNLYWYRRVMGKEIKFLLHFVKESKQDESGMPNNRFLAERTGGTYSTLKVQPAELEDSGVYFCASSPGQGWTEAFFGQGTRLTVV.

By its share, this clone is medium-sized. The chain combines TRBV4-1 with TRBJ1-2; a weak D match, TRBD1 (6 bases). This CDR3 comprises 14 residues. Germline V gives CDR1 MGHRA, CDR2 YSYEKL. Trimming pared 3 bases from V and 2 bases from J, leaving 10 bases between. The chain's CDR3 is CASSHRTVNYGYTF. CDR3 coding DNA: TGCGCCAGCAGCCACCGGACAGTAAACTATGGCTACACCTTC.

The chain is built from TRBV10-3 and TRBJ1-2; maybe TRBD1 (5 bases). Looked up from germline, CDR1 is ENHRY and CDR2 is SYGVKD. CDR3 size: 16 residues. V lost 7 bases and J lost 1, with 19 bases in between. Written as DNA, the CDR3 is TGTGCCATCACCGCGGGGTCCGGGGGGAATAACTATGGCTACACCTTC. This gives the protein CAITAGSGGNNYGYTF.

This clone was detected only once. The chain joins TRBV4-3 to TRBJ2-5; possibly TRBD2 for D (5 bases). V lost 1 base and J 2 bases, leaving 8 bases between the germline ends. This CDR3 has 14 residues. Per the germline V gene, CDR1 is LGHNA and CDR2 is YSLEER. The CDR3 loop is CASSQGGNQETQYF. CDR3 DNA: TGCGCCAGCAGCCAAGGAGGGAATCAAGAGACCCAGTACTTC.

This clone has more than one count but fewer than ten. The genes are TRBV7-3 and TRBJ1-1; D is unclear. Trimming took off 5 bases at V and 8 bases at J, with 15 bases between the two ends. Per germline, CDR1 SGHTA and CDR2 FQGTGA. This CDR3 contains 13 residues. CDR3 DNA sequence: TGTGCCAGCAGCCGTCTGGGCCGAGACGAAGCTTTCTTT. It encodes CASSRLGRDEAFF.

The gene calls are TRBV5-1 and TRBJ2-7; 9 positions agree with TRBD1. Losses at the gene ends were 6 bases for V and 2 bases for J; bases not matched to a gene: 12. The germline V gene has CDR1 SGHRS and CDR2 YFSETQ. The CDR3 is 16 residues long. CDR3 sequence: CASNLGTGKGAYEQYF. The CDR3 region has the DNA TGCGCCAGCAACCTCGGGACAGGGAAAGGGGCCTACGAGCAGTACTTC.

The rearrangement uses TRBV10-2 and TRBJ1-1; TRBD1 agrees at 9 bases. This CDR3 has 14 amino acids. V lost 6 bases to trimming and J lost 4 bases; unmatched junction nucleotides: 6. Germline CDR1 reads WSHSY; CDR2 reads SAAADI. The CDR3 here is CASRWTGEITEAFF. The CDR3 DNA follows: TGCGCCAGCAGGTGGACAGGGGAAATCACTGAAGCTTTCTTT.

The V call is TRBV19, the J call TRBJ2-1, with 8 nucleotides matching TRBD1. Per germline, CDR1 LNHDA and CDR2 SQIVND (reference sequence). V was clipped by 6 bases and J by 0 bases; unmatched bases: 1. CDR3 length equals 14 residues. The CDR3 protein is CASRGQGSYNEQFF. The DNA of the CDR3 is TGTGCCAGTAGAGGACAGGGCTCCTACAATGAGCAGTTCTTC.

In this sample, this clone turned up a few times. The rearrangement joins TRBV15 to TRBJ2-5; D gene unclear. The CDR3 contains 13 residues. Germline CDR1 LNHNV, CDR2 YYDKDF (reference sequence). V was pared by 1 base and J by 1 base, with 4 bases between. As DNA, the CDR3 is TGTGCCACCAGCAGAGTAGTCCAAGAGACCCAGTACTTC. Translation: CATSRVVQETQYF.

CDR3 in amino acids: CASSPNLGRVQETQYF. DNA for the CDR3: TGTGCCAGCAGCCCGAATCTGGGCAGGGTACAAGAGACCCAGTACTTC. The V and J genes are TRBV7-2 and TRBJ2-5, with D maybe TRBD1 (5 bases). The germline V and J ends were trimmed by 5 bases and 2 bases, with 18 bases remaining between them. CDR3 length equals 16 residues. From germline, CDR1 is SGHTA and CDR2 FQGNSA.

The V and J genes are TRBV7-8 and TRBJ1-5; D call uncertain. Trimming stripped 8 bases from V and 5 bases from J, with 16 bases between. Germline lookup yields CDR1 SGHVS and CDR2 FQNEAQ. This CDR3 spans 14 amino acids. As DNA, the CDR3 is TGTGCCAGCGGCCTTGAGGGTGGGGATCAGCCCCAGCATTTT. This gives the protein CASGLEGGDQPQHF.

This chain's CDR3 is CASSIVGQGAGHQPQHF. The DNA of the CDR3 is TGTGCCAGTAGTATAGTGGGACAGGGGGCCGGCCATCAGCCCCAGCATTTT. The chain is built from TRBV19 and TRBJ1-5; 12 nucleotides agree with TRBD1. Germline V gene lookup returns CDR1 LNHDA and CDR2 SQIVND (reference sequence). CDR3 size: 17 residues. V was pared by 1 base and J by 5 bases, with 6 bases of the junction left unmatched.

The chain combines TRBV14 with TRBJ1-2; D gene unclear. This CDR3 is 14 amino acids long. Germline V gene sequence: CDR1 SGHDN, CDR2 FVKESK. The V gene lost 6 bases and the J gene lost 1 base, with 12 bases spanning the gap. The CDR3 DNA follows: TGTGCCAGCAGTCCTAATCCGGTTAACTATGGCTACACCTTC. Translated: CASSPNPVNYGYTF.

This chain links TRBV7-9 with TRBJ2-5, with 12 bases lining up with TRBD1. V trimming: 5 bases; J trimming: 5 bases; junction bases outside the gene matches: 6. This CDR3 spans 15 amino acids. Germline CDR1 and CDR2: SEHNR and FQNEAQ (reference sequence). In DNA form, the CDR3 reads TGTGCCAGCAGCCGATCGGGACAGGGGGCCGAGACCCAGTACTTC. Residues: CASSRSGQGAETQYF. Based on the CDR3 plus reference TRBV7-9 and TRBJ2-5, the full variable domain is DTGVSQNPRHKITKRGQNVTFRCDPISEHNRLYWYRQTLGQGPEFLTYFQNEAQLEKSRLLSDRFSAERPKGSFSTLEIQRTEQGDSAMYLCASSRSGQGAETQYFGPGTRLLVL.

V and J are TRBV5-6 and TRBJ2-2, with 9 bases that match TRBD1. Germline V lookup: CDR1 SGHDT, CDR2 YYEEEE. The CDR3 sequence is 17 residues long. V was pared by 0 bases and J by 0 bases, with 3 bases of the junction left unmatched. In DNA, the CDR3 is TGTGCCAGCAGCTTGGCAGGGGACAGGGCGAACACCGGGGAGCTGTTTTTT. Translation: CASSLAGDRANTGELFF.

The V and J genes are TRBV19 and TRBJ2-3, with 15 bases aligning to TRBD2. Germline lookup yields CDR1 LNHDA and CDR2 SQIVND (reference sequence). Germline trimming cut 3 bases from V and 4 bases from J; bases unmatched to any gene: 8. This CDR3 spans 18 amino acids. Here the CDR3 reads CASSIYGTSGRLADTQYF. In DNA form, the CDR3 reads TGTGCCAGTAGTATCTACGGGACTAGCGGGAGGTTGGCAGATACGCAGTATTTT.

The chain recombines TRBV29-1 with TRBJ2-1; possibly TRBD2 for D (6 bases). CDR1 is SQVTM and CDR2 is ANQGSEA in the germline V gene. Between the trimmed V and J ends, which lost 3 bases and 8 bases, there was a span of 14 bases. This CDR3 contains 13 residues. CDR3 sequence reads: CSVDPAGGDEQFF. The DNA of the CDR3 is TGCAGCGTTGACCCGGCCGGAGGGGATGAGCAGTTCTTC.

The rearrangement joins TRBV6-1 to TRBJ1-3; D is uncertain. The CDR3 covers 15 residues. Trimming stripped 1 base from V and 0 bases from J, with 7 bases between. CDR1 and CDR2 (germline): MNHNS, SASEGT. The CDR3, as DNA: TGTGCCAGCAGTGAAGTCGGGAGCTCTGGAAACACCATATATTTT. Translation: CASSEVGSSGNTIYF.

CDR3 residues: CASSFMGDYSNQPQHF. DNA for the CDR3: TGTGCCAGCAGTTTTATGGGAGATTATAGCAATCAGCCCCAGCATTTT. The rearrangement joins TRBV28 to TRBJ1-5; D gene unclear. The CDR3 loop spans 16 amino acids. V was shortened by 3 bases and J by 0 bases, with 12 bases between the two germline ends. The germline CDR1 and CDR2 sequences are MDHEN and SYDVKM. The full variable domain, with the rest looked up from reference TRBV28 and TRBJ1-5, is DVKVTQSSRYLVKRTGEKVFLECVQDMDHENMFWYRQDPGLGLRLIYFSYDVKMKEKGDIPEGYSVSREKKERFSLILESASTNQTSMYLCASSFMGDYSNQPQHFGDGTRLSIL.

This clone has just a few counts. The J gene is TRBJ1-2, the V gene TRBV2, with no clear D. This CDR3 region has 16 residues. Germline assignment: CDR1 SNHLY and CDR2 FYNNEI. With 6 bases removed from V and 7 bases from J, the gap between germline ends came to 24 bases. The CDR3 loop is CASSPRRLGEVAGYTF. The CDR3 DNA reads TGTGCCAGCAGCCCCAGACGGCTCGGGGAAGTAGCTGGCTACACCTTC.

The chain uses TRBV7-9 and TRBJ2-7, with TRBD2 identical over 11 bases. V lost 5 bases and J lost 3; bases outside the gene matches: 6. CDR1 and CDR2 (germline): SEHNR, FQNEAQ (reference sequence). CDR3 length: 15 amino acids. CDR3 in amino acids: CASSPTSGNLYEQYF. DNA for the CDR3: TGTGCCAGCAGCCCGACTAGCGGGAACCTCTACGAGCAGTACTTC. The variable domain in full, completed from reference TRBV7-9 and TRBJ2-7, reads DTGVSQNPRHKITKRGQNVTFRCDPISEHNRLYWYRQTLGQGPEFLTYFQNEAQLEKSRLLSDRFSAERPKGSFSTLEIQRTEQGDSAMYLCASSPTSGNLYEQYFGPGTRLTVT.

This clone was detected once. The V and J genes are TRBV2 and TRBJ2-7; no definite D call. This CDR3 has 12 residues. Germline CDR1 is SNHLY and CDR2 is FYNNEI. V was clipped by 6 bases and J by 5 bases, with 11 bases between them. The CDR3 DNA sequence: TGTGCCAGCAGCCCCTTAGTCAACGAGCAGTACTTC. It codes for CASSPLVNEQYF.